This T cell receptor (beta chain) was obtained from a study of T cell responses to AZD1222 COVID-19 vaccine. Profiled with immunoSEQ multiplex PCR; TCRdb holds only in-frame clones, not every one. The sample yields some 140,000 clones, 90% seen once. Comment on this clone: The antigen is undetermined.

Points from the study as a whole: Among spike-specific TCRs, nearly half reportedly target unmutated variant regions. Most donors were white British and more were female, and clonal diversity was possibly underestimated. Sampled repertoires all dated from after the peak T cell response. Vaccine-related CD4 TCRs covered spike, predominating at 160-218 and 743-854.

V was cut by 6 bases and J by 1 base, with 21 bases left in between. Germline loops: CDR1 MNHEY, CDR2 SMNVEV (reference sequence). The CDR3 loop spans 17 amino acids. The sample was peripheral blood, taken on day 0 of AZD1222 vaccination. The source is an adult in good health. The chain recombines TRBV27 with TRBJ1-1, with a tentative D call TRBD1 (6 bases). CDR3 DNA: TGTGCCAGCAGGAACCTTCGACAGGCTAATAGGAACACTGAAGCTTTCTTT. It specifies CASRNLRQANRNTEAFF.